Below, 8 T cell receptor beta chains from the same sample are listed, as sequenced in a study of T cell repertoires in cytomegalovirus infection. TCRdb reanalysed the reads using MiXCR and keeps one entry per CDR3 protein. The profile shows around 70,000 distinct CDR3 sequences, 4% of them singletons. The sample comprised PBMCs. The origin of the receptors is a human donor in good health (CMV status not recorded). Some clones in this sample may be carry-over from other donors' samples.

This clonotype was detected many times. The chain recombines TRBV12-3 or TRBV12-4 with TRBJ2-7; 9 positions agree with TRBD1. The J segment lost 1 base and the V segment lost 7 bases, leaving 5 bases of the junction unmatched. CDR3 length: 14 residues. CDR3 residues: CASTWTGDSYEQYF. The CDR3 DNA reads as TGTGCCAGCACCTGGACAGGGGATTCCTACGAGCAGTACTTC.

This clonotype showed up many times. The chain couples TRBV7-2 to TRBJ2-2; possibly TRBD1 or TRBD2 for D (5 bases each). This CDR3 comprises 15 residues. Trimming removed 5 bases at V and 1 base at J, with 11 bases between. Germline values: CDR1 SGHTA, CDR2 FQGNSA. The CDR3 sequence is CASSPGPENTGELFF. The DNA of the CDR3 is TGTGCCAGCAGCCCGGGACCCGAGAACACCGGGGAGCTGTTTTTT. The full variable domain, with the rest looked up from reference TRBV7-2 and TRBJ2-2, is GAGVSQSPSNKVTEKGKDVELRCDPISGHTALYWYRQSLGQGLEFLIYFQGNSAPDKSGLPSDRFSAERTGGSVSTLTIQRTQQEDSAVYLCASSPGPENTGELFFGEGSRLTVL.

This clonotype was recorded many times. The germline gene is not matched at one end of the junction; a read error may be the cause. The chain combines TRBV5-3 with TRBJ2-5; no definite D call. TRBV5-3 is classed as an ORF, of uncertain function. The CDR3 runs to 14 residues. Here the CDR3 DNA reads TGTGCCAGCAGCTTTTTGACGGGCGAAGAGACCCAGTACTTC. Translated: CASSFLTGEETQYF.

This clonotype was picked up many times. The rearrangement joins TRBV6-6 to TRBJ2-7; TRBD2 agrees at 9 bases. The CDR3 extends over 15 amino acids. V lost 5 bases and J lost 4; bases outside the gene matches: 9. CDR1 is MNHNY, CDR2 SVGAGI, per germline (reference sequence). This CDR3 is CASSAFSGGGYEQYF. The CDR3 region has the DNA TGTGCCAGCAGTGCCTTTAGCGGGGGAGGATACGAGCAGTACTTC.

In this sample, this clonotype turned up many times. This chain uses TRBV7-6 with TRBJ2-2; weak D call: TRBD1 (5 bases). CDR1 is SGHVS, CDR2 FNYEAQ, per germline. The V gene lost 1 base and the J gene lost 5 bases, with 11 bases spanning the gap. This CDR3 is 15 amino acids long. CDR3 DNA: TGTGCCAGCAGCTTAGTGCAGGGAACGACCGGGGAGCTGTTTTTT. This sequence encodes CASSLVQGTTGELFF.

This clonotype was recorded at least ten times. The V and J genes are TRBV7-2 and TRBJ2-5, with 7 positions matching TRBD1. V lost 4 bases to trimming and J lost 5 bases; unmatched junction nucleotides: 10. The CDR3 has 15 residues. Germline V lookup: CDR1 SGHTA, CDR2 FQGNSA. The CDR3 reads CASSSQTGPQETQYF. The DNA for the CDR3 is TGTGCCAGCAGCTCCCAGACAGGGCCTCAGGAGACCCAGTACTTC.

This clonotype occurred many times. The chain recombines TRBV7-2 with TRBJ1-1, with 8 bases fitting TRBD1. This CDR3 region has 16 residues. Trimming took 5 bases from V and 2 from J; bases not matched to a gene: 10. The germline gives CDR1 SGHTA, CDR2 FQGNSA. The CDR3: CASSPQGAVGNTEAFF. The CDR3, as DNA: TGTGCCAGCAGCCCCCAGGGGGCGGTTGGAAACACTGAAGCTTTCTTT. Looking up the rest from reference TRBV7-2 and TRBJ1-1 gives the full variable domain: GAGVSQSPSNKVTEKGKDVELRCDPISGHTALYWYRQSLGQGLEFLIYFQGNSAPDKSGLPSDRFSAERTGGSVSTLTIQRTQQEDSAVYLCASSPQGAVGNTEAFFGQGTRLTVV.

This clonotype was detected many times. The chain carries TRBV7-2 and TRBJ1-1; D is unclear. The V gene's germline CDR1 is SGHTA and CDR2 FQGNSA. The CDR3 is 12 residues long. V lost 5 bases and J lost 5, with 9 bases in between. DNA of the CDR3: TGTGCCAGCAGCCGGACGCGGACTGAAGCTTTCTTT. Translation gives CASSRTRTEAFF.